This TCR beta chain was recorded in a study of technical replicates of blood from several donors. V was pared by 6 bases and J by 1 base, with 6 bases between. Germline CDR1 and CDR2: MGHDK and SYGVNS. The CDR3 is 13 amino acids. Assay: immunoSEQ multiplex PCR; the TCRdb copy retains only in-frame clones and omits some. The table lists under 100,000 clones, around 94% of them singletons, with about 0.26% in the top ten. The TCR comes from a human donor in good health. V is TRBV25-1 and J is TRBJ2-2; D ambiguous. Sequenced: T cells isolated from PBMCs. The CDR3 DNA follows: TGTGCCAGCAGGCGAGAGAACACCGGGGAGCTGTTTTTT. This encodes CASRRENTGELFF.